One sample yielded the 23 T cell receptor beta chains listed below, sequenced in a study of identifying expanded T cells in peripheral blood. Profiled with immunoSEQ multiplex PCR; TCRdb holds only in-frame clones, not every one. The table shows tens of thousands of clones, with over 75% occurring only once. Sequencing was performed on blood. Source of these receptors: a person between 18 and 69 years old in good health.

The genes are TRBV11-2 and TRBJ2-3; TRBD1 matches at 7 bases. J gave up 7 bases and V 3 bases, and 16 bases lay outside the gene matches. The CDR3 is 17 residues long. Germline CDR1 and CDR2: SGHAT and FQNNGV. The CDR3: CASSFARVGGERNTQYF. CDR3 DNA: TGTGCCAGCAGCTTCGCTCGTGTAGGGGGCGAACGGAATACGCAGTATTTT.

The CDR3 sequence is CASSYGDLGYEQYF. The DNA of the CDR3 is TGCGCCAGCAGCTACGGGGACCTGGGCTACGAGCAGTACTTC. J is TRBJ2-7 and V is TRBV5-1; D may match TRBD1 or TRBD2 (5 bases each). The germline V gene has CDR1 SGHRS and CDR2 YFSETQ. Trimming cost V 3 bases and J 3 bases, with 13 bases left between them. CDR3 length: 14 residues.

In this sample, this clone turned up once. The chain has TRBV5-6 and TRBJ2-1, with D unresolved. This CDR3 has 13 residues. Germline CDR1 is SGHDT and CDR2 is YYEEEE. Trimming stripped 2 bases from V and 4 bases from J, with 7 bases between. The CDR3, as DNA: TGTGCCAGCAGCTTCGTTGCATACAATGAGCAGTTCTTC. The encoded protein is CASSFVAYNEQFF.

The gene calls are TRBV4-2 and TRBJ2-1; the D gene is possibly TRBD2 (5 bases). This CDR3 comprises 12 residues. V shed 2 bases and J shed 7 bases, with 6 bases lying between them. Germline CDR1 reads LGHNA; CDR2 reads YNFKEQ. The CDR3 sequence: CASSQPGNEQFF. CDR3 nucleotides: TGTGCCAGCAGCCAACCGGGGAATGAGCAGTTCTTC.

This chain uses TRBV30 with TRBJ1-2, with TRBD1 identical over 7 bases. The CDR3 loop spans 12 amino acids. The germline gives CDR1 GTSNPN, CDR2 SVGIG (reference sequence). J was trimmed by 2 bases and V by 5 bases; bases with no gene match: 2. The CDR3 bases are TGTGCCTGGGGACAGGCGAACTATGGCTACACCTTC. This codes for CAWGQANYGYTF.

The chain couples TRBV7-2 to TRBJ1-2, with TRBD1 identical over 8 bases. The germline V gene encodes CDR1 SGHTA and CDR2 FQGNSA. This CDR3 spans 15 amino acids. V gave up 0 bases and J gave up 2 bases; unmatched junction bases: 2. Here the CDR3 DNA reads TGTGCCAGCAGCTTAGCGGGGACAGGAAACTATGGCTACACCTTC. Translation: CASSLAGTGNYGYTF.

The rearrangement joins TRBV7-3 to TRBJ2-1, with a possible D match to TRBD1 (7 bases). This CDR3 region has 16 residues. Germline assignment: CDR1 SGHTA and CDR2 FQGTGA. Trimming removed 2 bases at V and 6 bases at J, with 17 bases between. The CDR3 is CASSLFGTAGANEQFF. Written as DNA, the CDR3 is TGTGCCAGCAGCTTATTCGGGACAGCGGGCGCCAATGAGCAGTTCTTC.

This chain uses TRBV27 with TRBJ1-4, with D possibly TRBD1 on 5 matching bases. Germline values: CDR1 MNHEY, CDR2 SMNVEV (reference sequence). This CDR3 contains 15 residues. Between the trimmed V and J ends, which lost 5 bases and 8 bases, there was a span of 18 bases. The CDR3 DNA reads TGTGCCAGCAGTCCCCGGGGCGCCGGGGTAGAAAAACTGTTTTTT. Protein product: CASSPRGAGVEKLFF.

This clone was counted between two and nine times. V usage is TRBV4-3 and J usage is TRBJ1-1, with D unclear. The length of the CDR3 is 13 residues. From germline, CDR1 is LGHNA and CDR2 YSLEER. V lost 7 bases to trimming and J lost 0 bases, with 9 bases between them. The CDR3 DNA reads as TGCGCCAGCAAGAGGGATCTGAACACTGAAGCTTTCTTT. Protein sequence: CASKRDLNTEAFF.

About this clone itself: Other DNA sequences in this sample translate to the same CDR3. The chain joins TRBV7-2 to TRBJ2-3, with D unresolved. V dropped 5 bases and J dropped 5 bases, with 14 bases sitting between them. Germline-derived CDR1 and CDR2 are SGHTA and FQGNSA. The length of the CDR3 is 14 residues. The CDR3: CASSLDLFKDTQYF. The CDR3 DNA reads TGTGCCAGCAGCCTAGACTTGTTCAAAGATACGCAGTATTTT. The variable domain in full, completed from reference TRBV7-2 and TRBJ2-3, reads GAGVSQSPSNKVTEKGKDVELRCDPISGHTALYWYRQSLGQGLEFLIYFQGNSAPDKSGLPSDRFSAERTGGSVSTLTIQRTQQEDSAVYLCASSLDLFKDTQYFGPGTRLTVL.

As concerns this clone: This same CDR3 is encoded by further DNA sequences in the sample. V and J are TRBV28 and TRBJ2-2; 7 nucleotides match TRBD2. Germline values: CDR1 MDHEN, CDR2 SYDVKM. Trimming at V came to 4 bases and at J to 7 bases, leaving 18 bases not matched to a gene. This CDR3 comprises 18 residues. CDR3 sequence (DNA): TGTGCCAGCAGTTCCTTAATCCTAGCGCGGGAGCAAGTCGGGGAGCTGTTTTTT. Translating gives CASSSLILAREQVGELFF. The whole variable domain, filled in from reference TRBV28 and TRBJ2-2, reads DVKVTQSSRYLVKRTGEKVFLECVQDMDHENMFWYRQDPGLGLRLIYFSYDVKMKEKGDIPEGYSVSREKKERFSLILESASTNQTSMYLCASSSLILAREQVGELFFGEGSRLTVL.

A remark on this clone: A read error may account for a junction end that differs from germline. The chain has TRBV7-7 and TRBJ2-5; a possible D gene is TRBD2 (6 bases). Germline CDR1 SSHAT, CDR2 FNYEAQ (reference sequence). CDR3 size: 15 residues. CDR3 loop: CASSFGAGPAETQYF. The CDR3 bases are TGTGCTAGCAGCTTCGGTGCGGGGCCAGCGGAGACCCAGTACTTC.

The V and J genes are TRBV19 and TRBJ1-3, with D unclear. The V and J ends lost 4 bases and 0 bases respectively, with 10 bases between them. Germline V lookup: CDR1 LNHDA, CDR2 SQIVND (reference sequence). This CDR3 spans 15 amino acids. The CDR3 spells CASSSTGGSGNTIYF. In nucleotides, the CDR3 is TGTGCCAGTAGTAGCACCGGTGGCTCTGGAAACACCATATATTTT.

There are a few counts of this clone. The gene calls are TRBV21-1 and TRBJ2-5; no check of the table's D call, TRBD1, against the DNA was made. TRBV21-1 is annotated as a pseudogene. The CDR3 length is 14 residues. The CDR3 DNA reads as TGTGCCAGCAGCCCAGGGGAAGTTTGGGAGACCCAGTACTTC. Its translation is CASSPGEVWETQYF.

CDR3 sequence: CASSVATSPYEQYF. The CDR3 DNA reads TGTGCCAGCAGCGTAGCTACTAGCCCCTACGAGCAGTACTTC. This chain links TRBV9 with TRBJ2-7, with D maybe TRBD2 (6 bases). Germline CDR1 is SGDLS and CDR2 is YYNGEE. This CDR3 has 14 residues. The V gene lost 0 bases and the J gene lost 2 bases, with 9 bases spanning the gap.

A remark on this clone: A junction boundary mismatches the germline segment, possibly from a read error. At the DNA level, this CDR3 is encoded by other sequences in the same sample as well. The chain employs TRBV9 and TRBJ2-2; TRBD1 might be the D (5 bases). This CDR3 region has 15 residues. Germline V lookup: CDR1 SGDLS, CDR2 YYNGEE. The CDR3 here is CASSVGVMNTGELFF. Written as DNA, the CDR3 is TGCGCCAGCAGCGTAGGGGTTATGAACACCGGGGAGCTGTTTTTT.

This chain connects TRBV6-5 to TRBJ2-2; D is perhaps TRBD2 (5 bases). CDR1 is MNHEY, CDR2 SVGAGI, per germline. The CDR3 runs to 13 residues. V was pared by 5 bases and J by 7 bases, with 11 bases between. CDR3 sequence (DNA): TGTGCCAGCAGTCGTGGAGGATTCGGGGAGCTGTTTTTT. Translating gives CASSRGGFGELFF.

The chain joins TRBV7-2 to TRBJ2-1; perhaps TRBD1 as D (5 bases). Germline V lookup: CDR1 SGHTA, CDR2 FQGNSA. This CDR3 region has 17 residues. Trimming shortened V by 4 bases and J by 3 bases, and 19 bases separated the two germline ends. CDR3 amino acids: CASSSPLGPQGYNEQFF. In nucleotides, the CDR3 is TGTGCCAGCAGCTCCCCGCTGGGCCCCCAGGGCTACAATGAGCAGTTCTTC.

The CDR3 is CASSLLTGQGADTQYF. CDR3 coding DNA: TGTGCCAGCAGCCTGCTGACAGGGCAGGGGGCAGATACGCAGTATTTT. The V call is TRBV27, the J call TRBJ2-3; 7 bases agree with TRBD1. CDR3 length: 16 residues. The germline gives CDR1 MNHEY, CDR2 SMNVEV (reference sequence). J was trimmed by 4 bases and V by 6 bases; bases with no gene match: 13.

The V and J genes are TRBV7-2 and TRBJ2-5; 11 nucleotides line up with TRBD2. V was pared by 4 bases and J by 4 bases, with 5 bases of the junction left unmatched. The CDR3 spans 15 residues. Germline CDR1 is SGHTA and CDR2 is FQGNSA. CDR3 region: CASSSVTSGRETQYF. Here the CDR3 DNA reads TGTGCCAGCAGCTCGGTTACTAGCGGGAGAGAGACCCAGTACTTC.

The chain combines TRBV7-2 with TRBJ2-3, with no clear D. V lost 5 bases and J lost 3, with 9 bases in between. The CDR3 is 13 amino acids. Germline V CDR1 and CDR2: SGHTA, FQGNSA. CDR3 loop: CASSAFLTDTQYF. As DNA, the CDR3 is TGTGCCAGCAGCGCCTTCCTGACAGATACGCAGTATTTT. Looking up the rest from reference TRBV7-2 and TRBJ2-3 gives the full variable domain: GAGVSQSPSNKVTEKGKDVELRCDPISGHTALYWYRQSLGQGLEFLIYFQGNSAPDKSGLPSDRFSAERTGGSVSTLTIQRTQQEDSAVYLCASSAFLTDTQYFGPGTRLTVL.

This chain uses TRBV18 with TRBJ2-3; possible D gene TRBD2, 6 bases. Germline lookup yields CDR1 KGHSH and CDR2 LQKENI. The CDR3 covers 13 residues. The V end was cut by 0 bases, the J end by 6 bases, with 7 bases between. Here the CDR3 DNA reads TGTGCCAGCTCACCACCGGCGGGGGATACGCAGTATTTT. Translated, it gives CASSPPAGDTQYF. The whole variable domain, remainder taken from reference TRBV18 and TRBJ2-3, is NAGVMQNPRHLVRRRGQEARLRCSPMKGHSHVYWYRQLPEEGLKFMVYLQKENIIDESGMPKERFSAEFPKEGPSILRIQQVVRGDSAAYFCASSPPAGDTQYFGPGTRLTVL.

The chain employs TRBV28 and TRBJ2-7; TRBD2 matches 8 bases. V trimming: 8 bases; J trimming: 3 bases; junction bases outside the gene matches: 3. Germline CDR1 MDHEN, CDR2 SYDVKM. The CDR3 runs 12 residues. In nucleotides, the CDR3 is TGTGCCAGCGGGGCGGGAGGCTACGAGCAGTACTTC. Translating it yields CASGAGGYEQYF.